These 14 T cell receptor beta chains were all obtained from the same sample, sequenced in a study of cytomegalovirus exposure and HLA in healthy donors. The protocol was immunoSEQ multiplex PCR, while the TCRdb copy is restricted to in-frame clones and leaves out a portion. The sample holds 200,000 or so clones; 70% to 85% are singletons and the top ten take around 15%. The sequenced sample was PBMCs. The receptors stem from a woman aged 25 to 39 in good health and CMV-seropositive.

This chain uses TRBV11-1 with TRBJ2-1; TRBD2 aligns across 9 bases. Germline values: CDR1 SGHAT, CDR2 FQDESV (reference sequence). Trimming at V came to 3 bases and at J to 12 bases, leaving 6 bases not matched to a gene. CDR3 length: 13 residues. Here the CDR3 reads CASSFPSGIWQFF. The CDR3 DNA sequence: TGTGCCAGCAGCTTCCCTAGCGGGATATGGCAGTTCTTC.

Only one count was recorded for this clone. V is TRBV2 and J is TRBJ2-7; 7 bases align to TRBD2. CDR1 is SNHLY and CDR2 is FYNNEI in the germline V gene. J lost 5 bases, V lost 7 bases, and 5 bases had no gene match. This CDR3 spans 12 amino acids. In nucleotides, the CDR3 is TGTGCCAGCACTAGGGAGGGCCACGAGCAGTACTTC. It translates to CASTREGHEQYF. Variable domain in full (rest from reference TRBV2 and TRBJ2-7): EPEVTQTPSHQVTQMGQEVILRCVPISNHLYFYWYRQILGQKVEFLVSFYNNEISEKSEIFDDQFSVERPDGSNFTLKIRSTKLEDSAMYFCASTREGHEQYFGPGTRLTVT.

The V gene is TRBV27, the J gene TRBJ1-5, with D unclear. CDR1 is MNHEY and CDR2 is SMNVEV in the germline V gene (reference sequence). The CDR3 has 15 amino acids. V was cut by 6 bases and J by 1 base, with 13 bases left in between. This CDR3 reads CASRTGPGSNQPQHF. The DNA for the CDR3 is TGTGCCAGCAGGACCGGGCCGGGAAGCAATCAGCCCCAGCATTTT.

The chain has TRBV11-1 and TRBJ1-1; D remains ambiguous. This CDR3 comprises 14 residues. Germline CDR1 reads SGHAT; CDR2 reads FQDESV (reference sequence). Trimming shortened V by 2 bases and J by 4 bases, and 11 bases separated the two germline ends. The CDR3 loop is CASSLSRLGTEAFF. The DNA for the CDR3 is TGTGCCAGCAGCTTATCCAGGTTGGGCACTGAAGCTTTCTTT.

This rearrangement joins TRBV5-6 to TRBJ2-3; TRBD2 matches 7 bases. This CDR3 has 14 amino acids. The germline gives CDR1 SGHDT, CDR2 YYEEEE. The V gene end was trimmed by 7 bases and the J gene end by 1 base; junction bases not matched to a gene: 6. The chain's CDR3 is CASGGEGRTDTQYF. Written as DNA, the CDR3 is TGTGCCAGCGGGGGGGAGGGCCGCACAGATACGCAGTATTTT.

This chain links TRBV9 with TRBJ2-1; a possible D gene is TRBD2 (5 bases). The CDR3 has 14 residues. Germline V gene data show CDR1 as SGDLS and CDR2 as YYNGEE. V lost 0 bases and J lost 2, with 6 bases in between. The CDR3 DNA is TGTGCCAGCAGCGTAGCGGGGACCTACAATGAGCAGTTCTTC. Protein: CASSVAGTYNEQFF.

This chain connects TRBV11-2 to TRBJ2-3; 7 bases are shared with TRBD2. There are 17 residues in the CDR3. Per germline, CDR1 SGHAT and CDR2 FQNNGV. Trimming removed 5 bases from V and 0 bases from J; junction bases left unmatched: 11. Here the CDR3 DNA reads TGTGCCAGCAGCACGGCAATGGGCGGGAGTAGCACAGATACGCAGTATTTT. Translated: CASSTAMGGSSTDTQYF.

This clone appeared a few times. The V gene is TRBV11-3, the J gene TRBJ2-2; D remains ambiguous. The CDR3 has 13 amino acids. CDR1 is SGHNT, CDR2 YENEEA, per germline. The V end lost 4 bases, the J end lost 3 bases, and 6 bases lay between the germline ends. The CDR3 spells CASSSQDTGELFF. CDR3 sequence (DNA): TGTGCCAGCAGCTCCCAGGACACCGGGGAGCTGTTTTTT.

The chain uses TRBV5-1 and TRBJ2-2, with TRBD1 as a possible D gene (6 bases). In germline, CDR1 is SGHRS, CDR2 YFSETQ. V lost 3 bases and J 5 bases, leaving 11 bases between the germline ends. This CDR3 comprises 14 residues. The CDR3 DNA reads TGCGCCAGCAGCTATCAGGGGATGACCGGGGAGCTGTTTTTT. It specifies CASSYQGMTGELFF.

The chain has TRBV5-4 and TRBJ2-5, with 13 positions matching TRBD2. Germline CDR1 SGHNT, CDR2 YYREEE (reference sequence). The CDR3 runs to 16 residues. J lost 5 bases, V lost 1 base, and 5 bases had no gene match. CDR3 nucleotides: TGTGCCAGCAGCTTGAGAACTAGCGGGAGGGGGGAGACCCAGTACTTC. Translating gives CASSLRTSGRGETQYF.

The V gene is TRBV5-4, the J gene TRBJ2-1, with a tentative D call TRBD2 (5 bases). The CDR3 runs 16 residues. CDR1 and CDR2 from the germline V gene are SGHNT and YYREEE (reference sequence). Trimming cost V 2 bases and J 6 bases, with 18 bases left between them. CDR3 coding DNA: TGTGCCAGCAGCTTCCCAAAACTCGGGGTCAGCAATGAGCAGTTCTTC. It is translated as CASSFPKLGVSNEQFF.

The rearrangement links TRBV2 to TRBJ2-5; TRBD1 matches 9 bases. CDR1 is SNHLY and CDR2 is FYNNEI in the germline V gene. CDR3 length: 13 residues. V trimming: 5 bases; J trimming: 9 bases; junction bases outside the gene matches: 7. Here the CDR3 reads CASSSGTGFAQYF. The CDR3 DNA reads TGTGCCAGCAGTTCCGGGACAGGGTTCGCCCAGTACTTC.

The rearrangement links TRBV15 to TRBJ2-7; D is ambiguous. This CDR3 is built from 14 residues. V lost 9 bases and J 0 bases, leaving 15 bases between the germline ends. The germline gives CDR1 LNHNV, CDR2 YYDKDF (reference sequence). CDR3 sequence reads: CATRQVGFSYEQYF. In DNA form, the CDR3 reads TGTGCCACTAGGCAGGTGGGCTTCTCCTACGAGCAGTACTTC. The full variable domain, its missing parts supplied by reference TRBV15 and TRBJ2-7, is DAMVIQNPRYQVTQFGKPVTLSCSQTLNHNVMYWYQQKSSQAPKLLFHYYDKDFNNEADTPDNFQSRRPNTSFCFLDIRSPGLGDTAMYLCATRQVGFSYEQYFGPGTRLTVT.

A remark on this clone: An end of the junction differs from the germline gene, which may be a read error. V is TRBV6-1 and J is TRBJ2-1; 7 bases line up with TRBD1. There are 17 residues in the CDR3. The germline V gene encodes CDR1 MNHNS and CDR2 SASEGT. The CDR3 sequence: CASREDRARSSYNEQFF. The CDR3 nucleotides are TGTGCCAGCAGAGAAGACAGGGCTCGCAGCTCCTACAATGAGCAGTTCTTC.